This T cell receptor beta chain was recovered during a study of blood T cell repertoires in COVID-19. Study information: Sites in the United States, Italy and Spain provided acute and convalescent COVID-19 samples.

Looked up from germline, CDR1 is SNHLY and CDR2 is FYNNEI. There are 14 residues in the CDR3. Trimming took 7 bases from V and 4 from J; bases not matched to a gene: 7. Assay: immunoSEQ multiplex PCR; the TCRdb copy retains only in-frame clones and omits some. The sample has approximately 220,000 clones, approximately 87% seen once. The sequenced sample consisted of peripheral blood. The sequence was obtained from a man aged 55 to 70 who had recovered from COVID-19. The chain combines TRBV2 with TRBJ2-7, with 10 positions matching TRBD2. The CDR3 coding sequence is TGTGCCAGCAATATAGCGGGAGGCCCGTACGAGCAGTACTTC. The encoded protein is CASNIAGGPYEQYF.